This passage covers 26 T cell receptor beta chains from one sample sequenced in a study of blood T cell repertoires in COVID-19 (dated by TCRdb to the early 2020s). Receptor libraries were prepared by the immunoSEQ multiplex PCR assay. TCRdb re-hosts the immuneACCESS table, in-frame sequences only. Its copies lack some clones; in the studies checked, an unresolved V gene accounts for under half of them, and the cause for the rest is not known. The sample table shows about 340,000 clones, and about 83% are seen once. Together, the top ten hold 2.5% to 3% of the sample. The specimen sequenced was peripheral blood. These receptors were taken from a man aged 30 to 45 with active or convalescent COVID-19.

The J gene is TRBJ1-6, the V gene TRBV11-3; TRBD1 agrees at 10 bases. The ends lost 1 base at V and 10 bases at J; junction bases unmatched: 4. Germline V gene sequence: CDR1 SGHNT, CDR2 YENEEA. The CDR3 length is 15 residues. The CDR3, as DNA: TGTGCCAGCAGCTTAGTGGGACAGGGGTGGTCACCCCTCCACTTT. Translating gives CASSLVGQGWSPLHF. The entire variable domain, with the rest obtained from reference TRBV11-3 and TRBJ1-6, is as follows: EAGVVQSPRYKIIEKKQPVAFWCNPISGHNTLYWYLQNLGQGPELLIRYENEEAVDDSQLPKDRFSAERLKGVDSTLKIQPAELGDSAVYLCASSLVGQGWSPLHFGNGTRLTVT.

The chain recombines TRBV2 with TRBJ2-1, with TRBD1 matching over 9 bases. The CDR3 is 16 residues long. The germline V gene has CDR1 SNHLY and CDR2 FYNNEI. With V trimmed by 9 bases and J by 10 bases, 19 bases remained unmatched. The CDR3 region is CASYPGTGRGKYEQFF. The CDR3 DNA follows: TGTGCCAGTTATCCCGGGACAGGGAGAGGAAAGTACGAGCAGTTCTTC.

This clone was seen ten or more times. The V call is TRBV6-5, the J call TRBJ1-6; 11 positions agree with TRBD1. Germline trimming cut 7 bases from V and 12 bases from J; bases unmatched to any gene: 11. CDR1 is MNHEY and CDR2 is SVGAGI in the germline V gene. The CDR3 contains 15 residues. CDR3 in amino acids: CASTDRGRAGRPLHF. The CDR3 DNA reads TGTGCCAGCACGGACAGGGGGCGGGCGGGACGACCCCTCCACTTT.

The CDR3 sequence: CATSDASAANTGELFF. The CDR3 region has the DNA TGTGCCACCAGTGATGCCTCCGCGGCGAACACCGGGGAGCTGTTTTTT. V gene TRBV24-1 combines with J gene TRBJ2-2; no clear D. The V gene lost 3 bases and the J gene lost 0 bases, with 10 bases spanning the gap. This CDR3 comprises 16 residues. Germline lookup yields CDR1 KGHDR and CDR2 SFDVKD.

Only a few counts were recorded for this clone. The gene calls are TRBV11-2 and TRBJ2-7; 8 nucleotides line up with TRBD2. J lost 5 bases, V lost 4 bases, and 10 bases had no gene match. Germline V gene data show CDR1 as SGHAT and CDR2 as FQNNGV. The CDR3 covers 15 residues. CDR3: CASSSLAGWGHEQYF. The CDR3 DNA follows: TGTGCCAGCAGCTCCTTAGCGGGATGGGGGCACGAGCAGTACTTC. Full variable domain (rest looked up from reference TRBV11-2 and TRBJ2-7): EAGVAQSPRYKIIEKRQSVAFWCNPISGHATLYWYQQILGQGPKLLIQFQNNGVVDDSQLPKDRFSAERLKGVDSTLKIQPAKLEDSAVYLCASSSLAGWGHEQYFGPGTRLTVT.

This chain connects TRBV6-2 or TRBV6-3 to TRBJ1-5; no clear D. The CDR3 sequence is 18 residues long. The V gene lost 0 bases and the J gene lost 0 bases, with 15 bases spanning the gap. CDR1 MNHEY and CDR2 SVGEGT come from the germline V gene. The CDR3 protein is CASSYSSPDFFSNQPQHF. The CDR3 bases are TGTGCCAGCAGTTACTCGAGCCCAGACTTTTTTAGCAATCAGCCCCAGCATTTT.

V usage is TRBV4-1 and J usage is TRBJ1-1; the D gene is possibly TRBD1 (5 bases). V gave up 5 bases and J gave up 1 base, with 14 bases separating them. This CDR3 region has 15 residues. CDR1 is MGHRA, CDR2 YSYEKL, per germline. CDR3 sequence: CASSYYRNSNTEAFF. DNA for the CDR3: TGCGCCAGCAGCTATTACAGGAATTCGAACACTGAAGCTTTCTTT.

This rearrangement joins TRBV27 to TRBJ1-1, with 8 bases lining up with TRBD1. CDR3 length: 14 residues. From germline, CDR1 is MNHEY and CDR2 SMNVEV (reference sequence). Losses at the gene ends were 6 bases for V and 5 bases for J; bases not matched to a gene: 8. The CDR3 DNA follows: TGTGCCAGCAGCTCCCGACAGGGGAGGACTGAAGCTTTCTTT. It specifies CASSSRQGRTEAFF.

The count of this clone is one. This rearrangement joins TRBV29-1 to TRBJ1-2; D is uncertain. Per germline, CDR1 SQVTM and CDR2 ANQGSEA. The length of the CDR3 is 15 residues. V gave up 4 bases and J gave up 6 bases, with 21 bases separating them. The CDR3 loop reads CSVVSLGGLGDGYTF. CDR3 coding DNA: TGCAGCGTTGTTAGCCTAGGAGGTCTGGGAGATGGCTACACCTTC.

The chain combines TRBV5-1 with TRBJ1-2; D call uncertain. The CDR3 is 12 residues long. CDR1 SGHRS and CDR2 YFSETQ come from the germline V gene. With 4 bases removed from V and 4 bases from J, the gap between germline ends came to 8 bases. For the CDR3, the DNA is TGCGCCAGCAGCCCTCGGTTCTATGGCTACACCTTC. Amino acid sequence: CASSPRFYGYTF.

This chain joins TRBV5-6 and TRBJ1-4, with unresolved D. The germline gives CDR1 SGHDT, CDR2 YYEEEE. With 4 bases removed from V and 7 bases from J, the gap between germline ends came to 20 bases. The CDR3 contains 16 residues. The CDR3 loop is CASSHRRVGSTEKLFF. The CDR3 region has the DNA TGTGCCAGCAGCCATAGGAGGGTCGGGTCTACTGAAAAACTGTTTTTT.

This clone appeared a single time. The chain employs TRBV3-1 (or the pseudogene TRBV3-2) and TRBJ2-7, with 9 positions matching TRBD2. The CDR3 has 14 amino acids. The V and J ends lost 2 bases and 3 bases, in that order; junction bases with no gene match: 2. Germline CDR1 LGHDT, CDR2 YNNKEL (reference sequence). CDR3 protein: CASSQRTSVYEQYF. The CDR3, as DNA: TGTGCCAGCAGCCAACGGACTAGCGTCTACGAGCAGTACTTC.

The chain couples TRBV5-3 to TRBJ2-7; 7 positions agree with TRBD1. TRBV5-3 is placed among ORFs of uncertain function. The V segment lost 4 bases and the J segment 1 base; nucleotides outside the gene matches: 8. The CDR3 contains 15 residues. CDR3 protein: CARSPGTAKSYEQYF. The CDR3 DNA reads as TGTGCCAGAAGCCCCGGGACAGCCAAATCCTACGAGCAGTACTTC.

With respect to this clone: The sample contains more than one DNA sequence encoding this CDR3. The CDR3 region has the DNA TGCGCCAGCAGCCGAGGACAGGGCAATCAGCCCCAGCATTTT. It encodes CASSRGQGNQPQHF. The chain recombines TRBV4-1 with TRBJ1-5, with 7 bases matching TRBD1. In germline, CDR1 is MGHRA, CDR2 YSYEKL. This CDR3 region has 14 residues. V was pared by 4 bases and J by 2 bases, with 2 bases of the junction left unmatched.

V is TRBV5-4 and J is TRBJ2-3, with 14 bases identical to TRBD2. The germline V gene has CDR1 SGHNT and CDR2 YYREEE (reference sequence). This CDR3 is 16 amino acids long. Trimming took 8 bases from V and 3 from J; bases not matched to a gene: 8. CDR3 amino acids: CASRAGTSGRTDTQYF. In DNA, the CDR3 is TGTGCCAGTCGAGCCGGGACTAGCGGGAGAACAGATACGCAGTATTTT.

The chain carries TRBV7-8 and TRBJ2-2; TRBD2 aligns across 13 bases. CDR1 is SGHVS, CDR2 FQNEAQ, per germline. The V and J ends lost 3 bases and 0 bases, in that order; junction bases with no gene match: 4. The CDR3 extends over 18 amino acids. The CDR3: CASSFGLAGVPNTGELFF. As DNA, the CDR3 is TGTGCCAGCAGCTTCGGACTAGCGGGGGTCCCGAACACCGGGGAGCTGTTTTTT. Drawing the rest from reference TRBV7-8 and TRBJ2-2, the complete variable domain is GAGVSQSPRYKVAKRGQDVALRCDPISGHVSLFWYQQALGQGPEFLTYFQNEAQLDKSGLPSDRFFAERPEGSVSTLKIQRTQQEDSAVYLCASSFGLAGVPNTGELFFGEGSRLTVL.

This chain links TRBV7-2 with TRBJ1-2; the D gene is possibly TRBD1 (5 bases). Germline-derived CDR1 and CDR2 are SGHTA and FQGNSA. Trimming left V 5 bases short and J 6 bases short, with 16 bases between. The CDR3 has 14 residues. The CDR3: CASSPSNSGHGYTF. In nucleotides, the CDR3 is TGTGCCAGCAGCCCGTCGAATTCAGGGCATGGCTACACCTTC.

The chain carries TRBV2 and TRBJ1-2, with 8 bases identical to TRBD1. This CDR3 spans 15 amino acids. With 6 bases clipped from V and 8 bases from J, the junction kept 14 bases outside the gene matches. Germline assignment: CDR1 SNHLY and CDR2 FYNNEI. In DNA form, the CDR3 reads TGTGCCAGCAGGATTTATACCGGAACAGGGGGAGGCTACACCTTC. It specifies CASRIYTGTGGGYTF.

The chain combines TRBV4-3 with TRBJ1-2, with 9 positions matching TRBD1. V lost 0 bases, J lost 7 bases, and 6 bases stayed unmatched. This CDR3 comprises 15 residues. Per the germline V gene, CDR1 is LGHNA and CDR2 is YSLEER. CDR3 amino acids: CASSQDGGTGFGYTF. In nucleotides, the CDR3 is TGCGCCAGCAGCCAAGATGGTGGGACAGGGTTTGGCTACACCTTC.

The chain's CDR3 is CASSKGLAGLEQFF. The CDR3 region has the DNA TGCGCCAGCAGCAAGGGACTAGCGGGGCTAGAGCAGTTCTTC. The chain joins TRBV5-1 to TRBJ2-1; 13 nucleotides line up with TRBD2. The CDR3 runs 14 residues. Germline CDR1 and CDR2: SGHRS and YFSETQ. J lost 10 bases, V lost 4 bases, and 5 bases had no gene match.

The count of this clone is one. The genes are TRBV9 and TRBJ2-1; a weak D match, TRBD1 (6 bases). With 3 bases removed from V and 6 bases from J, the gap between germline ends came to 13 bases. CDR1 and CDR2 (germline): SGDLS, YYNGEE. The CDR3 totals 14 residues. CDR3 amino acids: CASSAGQKLNEQFF. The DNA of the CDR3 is TGTGCCAGCAGCGCCGGACAGAAACTCAATGAGCAGTTCTTC.

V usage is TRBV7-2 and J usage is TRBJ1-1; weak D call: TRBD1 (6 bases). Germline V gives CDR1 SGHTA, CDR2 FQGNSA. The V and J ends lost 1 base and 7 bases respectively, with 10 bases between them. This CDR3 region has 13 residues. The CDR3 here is CASSLGGQREAFF. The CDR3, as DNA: TGTGCCAGCAGCTTAGGCGGACAGCGTGAAGCTTTCTTT.

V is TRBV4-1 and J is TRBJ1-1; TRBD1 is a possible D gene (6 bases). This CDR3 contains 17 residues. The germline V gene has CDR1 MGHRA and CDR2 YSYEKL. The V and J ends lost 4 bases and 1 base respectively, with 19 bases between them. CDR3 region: CASSRSAGVGANTEAFF. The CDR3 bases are TGCGCCAGCAGCCGGTCTGCAGGGGTGGGGGCGAACACTGAAGCTTTCTTT.

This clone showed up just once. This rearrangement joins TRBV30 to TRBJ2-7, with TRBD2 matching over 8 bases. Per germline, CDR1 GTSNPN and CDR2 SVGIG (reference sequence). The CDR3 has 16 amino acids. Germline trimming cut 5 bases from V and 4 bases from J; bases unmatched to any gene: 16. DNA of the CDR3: TGTGCCTGGCCCCGGGTTGCGCGGGGGGAGAAGTACGAGCAGTACTTC. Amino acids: CAWPRVARGEKYEQYF. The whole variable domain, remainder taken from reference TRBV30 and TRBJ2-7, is SQTIHQWPATLVQPVGSPLSLECTVEGTSNPNLYWYRQAAGRGLQLLFYSVGIGQISSEVPQNLSASRPQDRQFILSSKKLLLSDSGFYLCAWPRVARGEKYEQYFGPGTRLTVT.

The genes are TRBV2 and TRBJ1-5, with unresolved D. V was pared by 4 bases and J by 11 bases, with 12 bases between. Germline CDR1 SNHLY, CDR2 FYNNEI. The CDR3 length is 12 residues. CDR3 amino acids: CASSVYLGAQHF. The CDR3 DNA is TGTGCCAGCAGTGTGTATCTCGGGGCCCAGCATTTT.

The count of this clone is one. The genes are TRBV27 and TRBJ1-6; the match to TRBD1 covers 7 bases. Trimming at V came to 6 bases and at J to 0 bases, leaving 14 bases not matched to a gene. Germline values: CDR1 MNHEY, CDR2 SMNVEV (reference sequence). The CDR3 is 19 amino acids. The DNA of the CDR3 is TGTGCCAGCAGCTGGGGACGACAGGGTTCGCTCTCCTATAATTCACCCCTCCACTTT. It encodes CASSWGRQGSLSYNSPLHF.